This T cell receptor (beta chain) is drawn from a study of tumor and adjacent non-tumor tissue in lung cancer. Study-level background: Patients were aged about 30 to 76, fewer than twelve men and about five women, stage I to III.

No cell sorting was done before RNA was extracted from the tissue. Three rounds of nested PCR, following a modified ARM-PCR protocol, produced the TCRbeta library. In TCRdb, the multiplex PCR reads were re-called with MiXCR into one record per CDR3 protein. The data hold tens of thousands of distinct CDR3 sequences, with 55% to 70% observed a single time. CDR1 MGHRA and CDR2 YSYEKL come from the germline V gene. The CDR3 contains 17 residues. Concerning this clonotype itself: The target antigen is unknown. One end of the junction varies from germline; a read error may be responsible.

Findings and caveats of the study: Significantly higher TCR diversity was found in tumor than normal lung. Top 100 clones took a larger repertoire share in normal lung.

The sequence was obtained from a man in his fifties with non-small cell lung cancer. Sequencing was carried out using lung tumor tissue. This chain connects TRBV4-1 to TRBJ1-2; D possibly corresponds to TRBD1 (5 bases). This CDR3 reads CASSQTGTTDQSYGNTF. In DNA, the CDR3 is TGCGCCAGCAGCCAGACGGGGACGACCGACCAGAGCTATGGCAACACCTTC.